This T cell receptor (beta chain) was found in a study of shared clonotypes between healthy human individuals. On the study more broadly: Serving as donors were a couple of women and three men, whose ages spanned 18 to 49. Plates per donor: three CD4 naive, three CD4 memory, two CD8 naive, one CD8 memory. General study findings and limits: The diversity represented, both genetic and in exposure history, was limited by few donors.

Profiled with immunoSEQ multiplex PCR; TCRdb holds only in-frame clones, not every one. The sample has some 2 million clones; 85% to 95% are singletons. Comments on this clone: Antigen: not known. The junction departs from germline at one end; a sequencing error may be responsible.

Investigators divided CD4+ cells into CD45RA+ naive and CD45RA-negative memory subsets. Germline CDR1 reads SSHAT; CDR2 reads FNYEAQ (reference sequence). The CDR3 consists of 14 residues. This rearrangement joins TRBV7-7 to TRBJ2-7; 8 nucleotides line up with TRBD1. The receptor was derived from a man aged 18 to 29 in good health. The sequencing input was naive CD4+ T cells sorted from blood. Subset given: CD45RA+ positively selected. CDR3 nucleotides: TGTGCTAGCAGCCTGGACAGGGATTCCCTCGAGCAGTACTTC. This translates into CASSLDRDSLEQYF. The variable domain in full, completed from reference TRBV7-7 and TRBJ2-7, reads GAGVSQSPRYKVTKRGQDVTLRCDPISSHATLYWYQQALGQGPEFLTYFNYEAQPDKSGLPSDRFSAERPEGSISTLTIQRTEQRDSAMYRCASSLDRDSLEQYFGPGTRLTVT.